This is a list of T cell receptor beta chains from one sample in a study of blood T cell repertoires in COVID-19. TCRdb keeps only in-frame clones here, not all; method: immunoSEQ multiplex PCR. Altogether roughly 280,000 clones are present, around 86% being singletons, with the ten largest covering approximately 10%. Sequencing input: peripheral blood. These receptors all come from a middle-aged man with active or convalescent COVID-19. The CDR3 runs from the conserved cysteine through the conserved F or W. Fields, in order: CDR3 length, D gene, J gene, clone size, V gene, CDR3 protein, CDR3 DNA. D genes are given only for firm matches. Clone size appears in some rows only: once, few, many, or a class for an expanded clone.

len: 14; d_gene: .; j_gene: TRBJ2-7; abundance: .; v_gene: TRBV3-1/TRBV3-2; CDR3aa: CASSQMSGSYEQYF; CDR3nt: TGTGCCAGCAGCCAAATGTCGGGCTCCTACGAGCAGTACTTC
len: 15; d_gene: TRBD2; j_gene: TRBJ2-1; abundance: .; v_gene: TRBV10-3; CDR3aa: CAISGSGTSYNEQFF; CDR3nt: TGTGCCATCAGTGGGAGCGGGACTTCCTACAATGAGCAGTTCTTC
len: 15; d_gene: TRBD1; j_gene: TRBJ1-2; abundance: few; v_gene: TRBV11-3; CDR3aa: CASSPGTATNYGYTF; CDR3nt: TGTGCCAGCAGCCCCGGGACAGCAACTAACTATGGCTACACCTTC
len: 15; d_gene: .; j_gene: TRBJ2-3; abundance: .; v_gene: TRBV5-4; CDR3aa: CASSRKELRTDTQYF; CDR3nt: TGTGCCAGCAGCCGAAAGGAGCTTCGCACAGATACGCAGTATTTT
len: 13; d_gene: .; j_gene: TRBJ2-7; abundance: .; v_gene: TRBV5-1; CDR3aa: CASSSTGTYEQYF; CDR3nt: TGCGCCAGCAGCTCAACAGGGACCTACGAGCAGTACTTC
len: 13; d_gene: TRBD1; j_gene: TRBJ1-2; abundance: .; v_gene: TRBV6-5; CDR3aa: CASRDRVGDGYTF; CDR3nt: TGTGCCAGCAGGGACAGGGTGGGGGATGGCTACACCTTC
len: 17; d_gene: TRBD2; j_gene: TRBJ2-1; abundance: .; v_gene: TRBV5-1; CDR3aa: CASSLISSGGDYNEQFF; CDR3nt: TGCGCCAGCAGCTTGATATCTAGCGGGGGGGATTACAATGAGCAGTTCTTC
len: 17; d_gene: TRBD2; j_gene: TRBJ2-3; abundance: .; v_gene: TRBV13; CDR3aa: CASSFPTGLASTDTQYF; CDR3nt: TGTGCCAGCAGTTTTCCCACGGGACTAGCGAGCACAGATACGCAGTATTTT
len: 12; d_gene: TRBD1; j_gene: TRBJ2-1; abundance: .; v_gene: TRBV19; CDR3aa: CASSLTGGEQFF; CDR3nt: TGTGCCAGTAGTCTTACAGGGGGAGAGCAGTTCTTC
len: 15; d_gene: TRBD1; j_gene: TRBJ1-1; abundance: once; v_gene: TRBV7-3; CDR3aa: CASSWTGGGNTEAFF; CDR3nt: TGTGCCAGCAGCTGGACAGGGGGCGGGAACACTGAAGCTTTCTTT
len: 11; d_gene: .; j_gene: TRBJ2-7; abundance: .; v_gene: TRBV4-1; CDR3aa: CASSQSGEQYF; CDR3nt: TGCGCCAGCAGCCAATCAGGGGAGCAGTACTTC
len: 15; d_gene: .; j_gene: TRBJ1-2; abundance: .; v_gene: TRBV7-9; CDR3aa: CASSPEGVRNYGYTF; CDR3nt: TGTGCCAGCAGCCCCGAGGGGGTCCGGAACTATGGCTACACCTTC
len: 16; d_gene: .; j_gene: TRBJ1-2; abundance: few; v_gene: TRBV9; CDR3aa: CASSPGGRSDPYGYTF; CDR3nt: TGTGCCAGCAGCCCCGGTGGCAGAAGCGACCCGTATGGCTACACCTTC
len: 13; d_gene: TRBD1; j_gene: TRBJ2-1; abundance: .; v_gene: TRBV24-1; CDR3aa: CATRTGDYNEQFF; CDR3nt: TGTGCCACCAGAACAGGGGATTACAATGAGCAGTTCTTC
len: 14; d_gene: TRBD2; j_gene: TRBJ2-1; abundance: .; v_gene: TRBV10-2; CDR3aa: CATGLAGGYNEQFF; CDR3nt: TGCGCCACTGGACTAGCGGGGGGATACAATGAGCAGTTCTTC
len: 13; d_gene: .; j_gene: TRBJ1-4; abundance: .; v_gene: TRBV20-1; CDR3aa: CSASAGGTEKLFF; CDR3nt: TGCAGTGCTAGTGCGGGGGGCACTGAAAAACTGTTTTTT
len: 15; d_gene: .; j_gene: TRBJ1-2; abundance: .; v_gene: TRBV19; CDR3aa: CASSMRRGSNYGYTF; CDR3nt: TGTGCCAGTAGTATGCGCCGGGGGAGTAACTATGGCTACACCTTC
len: 18; d_gene: TRBD1; j_gene: TRBJ1-1; abundance: .; v_gene: TRBV28; CDR3aa: CASSSRGLTGILNTEAFF; CDR3nt: TGTGCCAGCAGTTCTAGGGGCCTGACAGGGATCTTGAACACTGAAGCTTTCTTT
len: 13; d_gene: .; j_gene: TRBJ2-2; abundance: .; v_gene: TRBV13; CDR3aa: CASSLTGNGELFF; CDR3nt: TGTGCCAGCAGCTTAACAGGGAACGGGGAGCTGTTTTTT
len: 16; d_gene: TRBD2; j_gene: TRBJ2-7; abundance: .; v_gene: TRBV27; CDR3aa: CASSMGLAGGTYEQYF; CDR3nt: TGTGCCAGCAGTATGGGACTAGCGGGGGGGACGTACGAGCAGTACTTC
len: 12; d_gene: .; j_gene: TRBJ1-5; abundance: .; v_gene: TRBV7-9; CDR3aa: CASSQGSQPQHF; CDR3nt: TGTGCCAGCAGCCAGGGCAGTCAGCCCCAGCATTTT
len: 13; d_gene: .; j_gene: TRBJ2-7; abundance: .; v_gene: TRBV13; CDR3aa: CASSLEGGFEQYF; CDR3nt: TGTGCCAGCAGCCTCGAGGGTGGGTTTGAGCAGTACTTC
len: 17; d_gene: TRBD2; j_gene: TRBJ2-3; abundance: .; v_gene: TRBV7-3; CDR3aa: CASSSGTSGRDTDTQYF; CDR3nt: TGTGCCAGCAGCTCAGGGACTAGCGGGAGGGATACAGATACGCAGTATTTT
len: 18; d_gene: .; j_gene: TRBJ2-1; abundance: .; v_gene: TRBV7-6; CDR3aa: CASSLGELSGRSYNEQFF; CDR3nt: TGTGCCAGCAGCTTGGGTGAGTTGAGCGGCCGATCCTACAATGAGCAGTTCTTC
len: 12; d_gene: .; j_gene: TRBJ1-6; abundance: .; v_gene: TRBV12-3/TRBV12-4; CDR3aa: CASSLYNSPLHF; CDR3nt: TGTGCCAGCAGCCTTTATAATTCACCCCTCCACTTT
len: 12; d_gene: .; j_gene: TRBJ1-2; abundance: .; v_gene: TRBV19; CDR3aa: CASSIVGGGYTF; CDR3nt: TGTGCCAGTAGTATTGTAGGAGGTGGCTACACCTTC
len: 10; d_gene: .; j_gene: TRBJ1-2; abundance: few; v_gene: TRBV29-1; CDR3aa: CSVWGLGYTF; CDR3nt: TGCAGCGTTTGGGGGCTCGGCTACACCTTC
len: 15; d_gene: .; j_gene: TRBJ1-3; abundance: .; v_gene: TRBV18; CDR3aa: CASSRLNSFPNTIYF; CDR3nt: TGTGCCAGCTCACGCCTTAACAGCTTTCCAAACACCATATATTTT
len: 19; d_gene: TRBD2; j_gene: TRBJ2-1; abundance: .; v_gene: TRBV11-2; CDR3aa: CASSSLPGGLSSSYNEQFF; CDR3nt: TGTGCCAGCAGCTCACTCCCGGGGGGGCTAAGTAGCTCCTACAATGAGCAGTTCTTC
len: 14; d_gene: .; j_gene: TRBJ1-6; abundance: .; v_gene: TRBV6-5; CDR3aa: CASSTGGGGSPLHF; CDR3nt: TGTGCCAGCAGTACGGGGGGGGGTGGTTCACCCCTCCACTTT
len: 15; d_gene: TRBD1; j_gene: TRBJ2-7; abundance: .; v_gene: TRBV6-5; CDR3aa: CASRLETGGSYEQYF; CDR3nt: TGTGCCAGCAGGTTGGAGACAGGGGGCAGCTACGAGCAGTACTTC
len: 17; d_gene: TRBD2; j_gene: TRBJ2-4; abundance: .; v_gene: TRBV11-3; CDR3aa: CASSFGLADIAKNIQYF; CDR3nt: TGTGCCAGCAGCTTCGGACTAGCCGATATAGCCAAAAACATTCAGTACTTC
len: 13; d_gene: .; j_gene: TRBJ2-1; abundance: .; v_gene: TRBV11-2; CDR3aa: CASSLDGNNEQFF; CDR3nt: TGTGCCAGCAGCTTAGACGGGAACAATGAGCAGTTCTTC
len: 15; d_gene: .; j_gene: TRBJ2-2; abundance: .; v_gene: TRBV24-1; CDR3aa: CATGRGAMNTGELFF; CDR3nt: TGTGCCACCGGAAGGGGTGCAATGAACACCGGGGAGCTGTTTTTT
len: 12; d_gene: .; j_gene: TRBJ2-3; abundance: once; v_gene: TRBV24-1; CDR3aa: CATGEGADTQYF; CDR3nt: TGTGCCACGGGGGAGGGGGCAGATACGCAGTATTTT
len: 19; d_gene: TRBD2; j_gene: TRBJ2-3; abundance: .; v_gene: TRBV4-2; CDR3aa: CASSQEYKVAGGYTDTQYF; CDR3nt: TGTGCCAGCAGCCAAGAGTATAAGGTAGCGGGGGGATACACAGATACGCAGTATTTT